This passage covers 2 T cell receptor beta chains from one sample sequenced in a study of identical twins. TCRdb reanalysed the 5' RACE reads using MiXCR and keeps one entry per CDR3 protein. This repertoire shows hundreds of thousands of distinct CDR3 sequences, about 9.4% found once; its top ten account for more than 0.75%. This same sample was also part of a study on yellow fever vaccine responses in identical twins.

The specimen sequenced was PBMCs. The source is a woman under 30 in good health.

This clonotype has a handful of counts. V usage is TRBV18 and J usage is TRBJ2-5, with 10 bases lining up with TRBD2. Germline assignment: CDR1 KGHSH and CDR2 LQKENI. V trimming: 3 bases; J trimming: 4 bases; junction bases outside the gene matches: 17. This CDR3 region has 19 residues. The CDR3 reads CASSPYLAGEIRDRETQYF. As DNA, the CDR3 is TGTGCCAGCTCACCGTATCTAGCGGGAGAAATCCGCGATCGAGAGACCCAGTACTTC.

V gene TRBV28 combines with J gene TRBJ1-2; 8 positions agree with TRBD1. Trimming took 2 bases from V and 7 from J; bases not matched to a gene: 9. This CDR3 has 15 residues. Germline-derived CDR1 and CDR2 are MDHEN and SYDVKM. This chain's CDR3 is CASSLRPSGGSGYTF. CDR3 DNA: TGTGCCAGCAGTTTACGACCGTCAGGGGGCAGTGGCTACACCTTC.